Shown below are 9 T cell receptor beta chains from a single sample sequenced in a study of cytomegalovirus exposure and HLA in healthy donors. PCR amplification relied on 60 Vbeta primers (plus 13 Jbeta primers). The protocol was immunoSEQ multiplex PCR, while the TCRdb copy is restricted to in-frame clones and leaves out a portion. Its clone listing holds roughly 75,000 clones. The material sequenced was PBMCs. These receptors all stem from a boy younger than 18 in good health and CMV-seronegative.

The V call is TRBV2, the J call TRBJ1-5, with D maybe TRBD1 (6 bases). Between the trimmed V and J ends, which lost 2 bases and 11 bases, there was a span of 16 bases. The V gene's germline CDR1 is SNHLY and CDR2 FYNNEI. This CDR3 region has 14 residues. The CDR3 reads CASSELRGGGTQHF. CDR3 DNA: TGTGCCAGCAGTGAACTCAGGGGCGGGGGGACCCAGCATTTT.

This chain uses TRBV19 with TRBJ1-1, with D tentatively TRBD1 (5 bases). CDR3 length: 15 amino acids. V was trimmed by 8 bases and J by 0 bases, leaving 16 bases between them. Per germline, CDR1 LNHDA and CDR2 SQIVND (reference sequence). The CDR3 nucleotides are TGTGCCAGTGTTAGTACAGGCATACTGAACACTGAAGCTTTCTTT. It codes for CASVSTGILNTEAFF.

The rearrangement links TRBV6-1 to TRBJ1-2; 7 bases align to TRBD1. Trimming at V came to 0 bases and at J to 5 bases, leaving 9 bases not matched to a gene. The CDR3 length is 16 residues. Germline CDR1 reads MNHNS; CDR2 reads SASEGT. The CDR3 loop is CASSEAGDSISYGYTF. Written as DNA, the CDR3 is TGTGCCAGCAGTGAAGCCGGGGACAGCATTTCATATGGCTACACCTTC.

V usage is TRBV6-1 and J usage is TRBJ2-7; D may be TRBD1 (6 bases). This CDR3 comprises 14 residues. Germline CDR1 reads MNHNS; CDR2 reads SASEGT. V was pared by 2 bases and J by 0 bases, with 8 bases between. In nucleotides, the CDR3 is TGTGCCAGCAGTGAACGGGACAACTCCTACGAGCAGTACTTC. Its protein is CASSERDNSYEQYF.

J is TRBJ2-7 and V is TRBV6-5; 7 nucleotides match TRBD1. J gave up 6 bases and V 5 bases, and 10 bases lay outside the gene matches. Germline V gene lookup returns CDR1 MNHEY and CDR2 SVGAGI. This CDR3 has 14 amino acids. CDR3 region: CASSQTGRGSEQYF. The CDR3 region has the DNA TGTGCCAGCAGTCAGACAGGGAGAGGGAGCGAGCAGTACTTC.

The CDR3, as DNA: TGCAGCGTTGCCCCCAATGGCAGGGGGGTTGAAGCTTTCTTT. This sequence encodes CSVAPNGRGVEAFF. The chain uses TRBV29-1 and TRBJ1-1; 7 nucleotides match TRBD1. J was trimmed by 7 bases and V by 4 bases; bases with no gene match: 12. The CDR3 is made up of 14 amino acids. Germline lookup yields CDR1 SQVTM and CDR2 ANQGSEA.

The chain is built from TRBV28 and TRBJ2-7, with 16 nucleotides matching TRBD2. Germline CDR1 and CDR2: MDHEN and SYDVKM. There are 16 residues in the CDR3. The V and J ends lost 6 bases and 2 bases, in that order; junction bases with no gene match: 4. CDR3 residues: CASRPGTSGRAYEQYF. In DNA, the CDR3 is TGTGCCAGCAGACCCGGGACTAGCGGGAGGGCCTACGAGCAGTACTTC. The variable domain in full, with the rest retrieved from reference TRBV28 and TRBJ2-7, is DVKVTQSSRYLVKRTGEKVFLECVQDMDHENMFWYRQDPGLGLRLIYFSYDVKMKEKGDIPEGYSVSREKKERFSLILESASTNQTSMYLCASRPGTSGRAYEQYFGPGTRLTVT.

The rearrangement uses TRBV29-1 and TRBJ1-1; 8 nucleotides line up with TRBD1. V trimming: 4 bases; J trimming: 1 base; junction bases outside the gene matches: 5. The germline V gene has CDR1 SQVTM and CDR2 ANQGSEA. The CDR3 sequence is 14 residues long. The CDR3 nucleotides are TGCAGCGTTGTTACTACAGGGGGGAACACTGAAGCTTTCTTT. It translates to CSVVTTGGNTEAFF.

The V call is TRBV4-2, the J call TRBJ1-5, with D uncertain. This CDR3 region has 14 residues. V was clipped by 6 bases and J by 3 bases, with 12 bases between them. CDR1 and CDR2 from the germline V gene are LGHNA and YNFKEQ. CDR3 sequence reads: CASSTYGLNQPQHF. CDR3 coding DNA: TGTGCCAGCAGTACGTACGGACTCAATCAGCCCCAGCATTTT.